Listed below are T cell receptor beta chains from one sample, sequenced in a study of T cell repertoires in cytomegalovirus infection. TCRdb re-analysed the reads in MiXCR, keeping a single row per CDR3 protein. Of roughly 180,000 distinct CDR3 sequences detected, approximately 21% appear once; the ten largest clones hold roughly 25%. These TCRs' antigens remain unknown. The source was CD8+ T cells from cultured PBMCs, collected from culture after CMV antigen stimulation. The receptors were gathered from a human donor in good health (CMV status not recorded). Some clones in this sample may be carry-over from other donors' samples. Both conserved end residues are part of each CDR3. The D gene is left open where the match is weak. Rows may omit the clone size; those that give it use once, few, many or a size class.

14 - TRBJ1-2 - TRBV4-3 TGCGCCAGCAGCCAAGTTACGGAAAACTATGGCTACACCTTC CASSQVTENYGYTF
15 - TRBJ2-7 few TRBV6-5 TGTGCCAGCAGTGGGACCGTGGACTCGAGCTACGAGCAGTACTTC CASSGTVDSSYEQYF
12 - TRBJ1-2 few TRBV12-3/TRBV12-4 TGTGCCAGCAGTACCGCTAACTATGGCTACACCTTC CASSTANYGYTF
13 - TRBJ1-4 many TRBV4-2 TGTGCCAGCAGCCAAGAAATAGAAGAAAAACTGTTTTTT CASSQEIEEKLFF
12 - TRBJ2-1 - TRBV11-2 TGTGCCAGCAGCTTAAAGGTGGGAGAGCAGTTCTTC CASSLKVGEQFF
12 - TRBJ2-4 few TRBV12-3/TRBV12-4 TGTGCCAGCATTTCCCCCAGAAACATTCAGTACTTC CASISPRNIQYF
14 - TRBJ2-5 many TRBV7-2 TGTGCCAGCAGCCCCGGACCGAGCCAAGAGACCCAGTACTTC CASSPGPSQETQYF
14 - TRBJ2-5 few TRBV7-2 TGTGCCAGCAGCTTAGCTCGGCATAAAGAGACCCAGTACTTC CASSLARHKETQYF
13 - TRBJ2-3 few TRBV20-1 TGCAGTGCTTTGGGTGTAGCCACAGATACGCAGTATTTT CSALGVATDTQYF
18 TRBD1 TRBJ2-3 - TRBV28 TGTGCCAGCAGTACACGGACAGGGGGATCTCCGGGCACAGATACGCAGTATTTT CASSTRTGGSPGTDTQYF
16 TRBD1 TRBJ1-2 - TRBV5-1 TGCGCCAGCAGCCCTACCCAGGGGGCAGCTAACTATGGCTACACCTTC CASSPTQGAANYGYTF